This T cell receptor beta chain was recorded in a study of T cell changes during pregnancy in multiple sclerosis. The CDR3 length is 14 residues. Germline CDR1 and CDR2: SGHDT and YYEEEE. Trimming took 0 bases from V and 5 from J; bases not matched to a gene: 3. The table came from immunoSEQ multiplex PCR; TCRdb's copy has only in-frame clones and leaves some out. The data hold about 38,000 clones, with nearly 95% observed a single time. Here the sequenced sample was CD4+ T cells from peripheral blood mononuclear cells, taken after pregnancy. This rearrangement joins TRBV5-6 to TRBJ2-3; 7 bases line up with TRBD2. This TCR came from a female donor in good health, enrolled as a control in a pregnancy study. For the CDR3, the DNA is TGTGCCAGCAGCTTGGTGGCGGGGGTAGATACGCAGTATTTT. It specifies CASSLVAGVDTQYF.